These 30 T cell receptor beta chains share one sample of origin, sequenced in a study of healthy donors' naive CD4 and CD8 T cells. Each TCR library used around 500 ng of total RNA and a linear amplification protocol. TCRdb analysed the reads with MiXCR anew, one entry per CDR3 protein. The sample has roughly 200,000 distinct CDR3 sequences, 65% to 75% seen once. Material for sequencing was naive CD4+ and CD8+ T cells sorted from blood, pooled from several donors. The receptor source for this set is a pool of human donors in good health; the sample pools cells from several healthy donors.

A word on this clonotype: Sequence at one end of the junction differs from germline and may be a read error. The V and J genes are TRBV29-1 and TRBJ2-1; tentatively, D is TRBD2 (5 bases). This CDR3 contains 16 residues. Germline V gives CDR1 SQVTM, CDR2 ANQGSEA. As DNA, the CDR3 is TGCAGCGTTGAGAGGCTTGGTGTAACTAGGTACAATGAGCAGTCCTTC. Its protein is CSVERLGVTRYNEQSF.

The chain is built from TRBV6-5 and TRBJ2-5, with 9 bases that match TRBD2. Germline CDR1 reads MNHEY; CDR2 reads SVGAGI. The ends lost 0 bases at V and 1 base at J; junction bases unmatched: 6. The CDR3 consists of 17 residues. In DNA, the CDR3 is TGTGCCAGCAGTTACTCGGGTCTAGCGGGAATCCAAGAGACCCAGTACTTC. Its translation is CASSYSGLAGIQETQYF.

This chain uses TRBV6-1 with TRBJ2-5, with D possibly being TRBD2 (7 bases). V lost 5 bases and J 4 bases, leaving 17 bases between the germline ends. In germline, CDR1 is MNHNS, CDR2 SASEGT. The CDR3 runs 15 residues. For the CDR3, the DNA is TGTGCCAGCAGTCAAGGGCAGGGGAGGGGAGAGACCCAGTACTTC. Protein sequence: CASSQGQGRGETQYF.

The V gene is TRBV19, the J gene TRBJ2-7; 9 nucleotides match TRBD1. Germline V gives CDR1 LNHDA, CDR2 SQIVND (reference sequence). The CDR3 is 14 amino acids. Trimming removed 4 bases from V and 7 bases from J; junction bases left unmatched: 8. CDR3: CASSRRTGVWEQYF. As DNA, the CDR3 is TGTGCCAGTAGTAGGCGGACAGGGGTGTGGGAGCAGTACTTC.

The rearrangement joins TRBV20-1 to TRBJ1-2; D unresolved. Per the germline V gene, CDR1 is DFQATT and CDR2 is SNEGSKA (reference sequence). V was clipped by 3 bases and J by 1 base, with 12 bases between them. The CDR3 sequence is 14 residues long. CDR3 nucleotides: TGCAGTGCTAGTCAAGGTTTCTATAACTATGGCTACACCTTC. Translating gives CSASQGFYNYGYTF.

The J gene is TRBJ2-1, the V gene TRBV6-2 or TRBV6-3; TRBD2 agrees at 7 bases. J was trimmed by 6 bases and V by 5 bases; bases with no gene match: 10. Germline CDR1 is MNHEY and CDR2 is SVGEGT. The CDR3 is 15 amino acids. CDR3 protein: CASSPWEAGPNEQFF. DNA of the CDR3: TGTGCCAGCAGTCCCTGGGAAGCGGGACCCAATGAGCAGTTCTTC.

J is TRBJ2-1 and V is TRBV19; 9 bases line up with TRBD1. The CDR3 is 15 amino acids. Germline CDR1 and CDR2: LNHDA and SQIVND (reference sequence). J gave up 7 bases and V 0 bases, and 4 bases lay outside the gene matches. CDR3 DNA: TGTGCCAGTAGTATAGATCGGGGACAGGGAAATGAGCAGTTCTTC. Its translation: CASSIDRGQGNEQFF.

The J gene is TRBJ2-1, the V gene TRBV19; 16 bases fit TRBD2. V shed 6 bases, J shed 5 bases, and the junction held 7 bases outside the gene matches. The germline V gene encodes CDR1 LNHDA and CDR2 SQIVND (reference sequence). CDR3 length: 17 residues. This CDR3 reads CASRPGLAGGPNNEQFF. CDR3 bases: TGTGCCAGTAGACCGGGACTAGCGGGAGGGCCTAACAATGAGCAGTTCTTC.

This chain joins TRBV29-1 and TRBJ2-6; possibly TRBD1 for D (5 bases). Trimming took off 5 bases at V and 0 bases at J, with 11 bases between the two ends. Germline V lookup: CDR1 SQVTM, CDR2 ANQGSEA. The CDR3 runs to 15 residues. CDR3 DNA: TGCAGCGTTTCCCAGGGAAGCTCTGGGGCCAACGTCCTGACTTTC. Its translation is CSVSQGSSGANVLTF. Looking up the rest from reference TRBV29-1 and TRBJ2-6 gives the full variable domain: SAVISQKPSRDICQRGTSLTIQCQVDSQVTMMFWYRQQPGQSLTLIATANQGSEATYESGFVIDKFPISRPNLTFSTLTVSNMSPEDSSIYLCSVSQGSSGANVLTFGAGSRLTVL.

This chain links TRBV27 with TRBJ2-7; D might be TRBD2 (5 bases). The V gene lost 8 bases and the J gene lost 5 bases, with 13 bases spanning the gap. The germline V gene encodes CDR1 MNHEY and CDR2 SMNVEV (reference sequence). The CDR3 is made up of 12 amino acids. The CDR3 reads CASGAGRDEQYF. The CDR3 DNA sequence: TGTGCCAGCGGCGCGGGTCGGGACGAGCAGTACTTC.

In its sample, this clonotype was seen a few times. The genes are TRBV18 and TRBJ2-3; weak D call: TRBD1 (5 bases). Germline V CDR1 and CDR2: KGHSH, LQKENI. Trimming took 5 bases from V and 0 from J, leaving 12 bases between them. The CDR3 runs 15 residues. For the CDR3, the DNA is TGTGCCAGCTCATCTTTGACAGCTAGCACAGATACGCAGTATTTT. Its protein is CASSSLTASTDTQYF.

The CDR3 protein is CSVDGGPYEQYF. The CDR3 bases are TGCAGCGTTGATGGGGGCCCCTACGAGCAGTACTTC. V gene TRBV29-1 combines with J gene TRBJ2-7, with TRBD1 as a possible D gene (6 bases). The CDR3 extends over 12 amino acids. Trimming pared 3 bases from V and 2 bases from J, leaving 8 bases between. The germline V gene has CDR1 SQVTM and CDR2 ANQGSEA.

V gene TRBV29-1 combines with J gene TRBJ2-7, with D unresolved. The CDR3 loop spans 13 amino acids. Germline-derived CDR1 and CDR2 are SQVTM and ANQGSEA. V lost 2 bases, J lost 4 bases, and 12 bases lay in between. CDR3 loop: CSVEKPPLYEQYF. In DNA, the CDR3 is TGCAGCGTTGAAAAACCCCCATTATACGAGCAGTACTTC.

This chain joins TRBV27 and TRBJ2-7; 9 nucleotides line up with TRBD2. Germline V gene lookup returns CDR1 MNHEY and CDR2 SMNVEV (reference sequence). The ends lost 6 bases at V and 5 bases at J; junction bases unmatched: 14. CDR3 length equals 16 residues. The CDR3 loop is CASSTRIAGERNEQYF. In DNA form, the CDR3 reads TGTGCCAGCAGCACAAGGATAGCGGGAGAAAGGAACGAGCAGTACTTC.

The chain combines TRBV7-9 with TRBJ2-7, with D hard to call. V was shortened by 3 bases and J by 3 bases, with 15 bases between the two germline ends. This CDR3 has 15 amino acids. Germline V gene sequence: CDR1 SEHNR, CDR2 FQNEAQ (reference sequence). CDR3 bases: TGTGCCAGCAGCTTTGTAGGGTCCGGTGGCTACGAGCAGTACTTC. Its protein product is CASSFVGSGGYEQYF.

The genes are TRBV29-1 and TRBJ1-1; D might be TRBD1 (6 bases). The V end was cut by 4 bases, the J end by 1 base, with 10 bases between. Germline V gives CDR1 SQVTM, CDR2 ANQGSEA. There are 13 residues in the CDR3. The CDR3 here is CSVGTARNTEAFF. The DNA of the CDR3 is TGCAGCGTTGGGACAGCAAGGAACACTGAAGCTTTCTTT.

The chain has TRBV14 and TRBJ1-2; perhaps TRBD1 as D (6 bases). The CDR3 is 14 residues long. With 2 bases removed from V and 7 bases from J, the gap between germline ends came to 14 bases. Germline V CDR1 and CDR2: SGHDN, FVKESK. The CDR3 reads CASSQTRTAFGYTF. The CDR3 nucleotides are TGTGCCAGCAGCCAAACAAGGACAGCCTTTGGCTACACCTTC.

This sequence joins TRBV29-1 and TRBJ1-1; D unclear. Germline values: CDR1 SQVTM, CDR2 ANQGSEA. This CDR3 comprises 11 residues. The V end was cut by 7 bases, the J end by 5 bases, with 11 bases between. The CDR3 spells CSATDGTEAFF. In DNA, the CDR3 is TGCAGCGCCACGGACGGTACTGAAGCTTTCTTT.

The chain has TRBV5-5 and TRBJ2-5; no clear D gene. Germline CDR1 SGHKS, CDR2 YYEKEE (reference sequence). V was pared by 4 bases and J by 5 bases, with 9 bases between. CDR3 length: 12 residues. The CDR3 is CASSAPSETQYF. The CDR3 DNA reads TGTGCCAGCAGCGCCCCCAGCGAGACCCAGTACTTC.

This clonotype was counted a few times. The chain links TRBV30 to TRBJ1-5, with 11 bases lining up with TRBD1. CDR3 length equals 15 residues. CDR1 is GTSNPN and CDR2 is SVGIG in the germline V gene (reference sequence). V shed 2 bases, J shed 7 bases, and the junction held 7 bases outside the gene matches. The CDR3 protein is CAWSHRDRGSQPQHF. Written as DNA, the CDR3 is TGTGCCTGGAGTCACCGGGACAGGGGGAGCCAGCCCCAGCATTTT.

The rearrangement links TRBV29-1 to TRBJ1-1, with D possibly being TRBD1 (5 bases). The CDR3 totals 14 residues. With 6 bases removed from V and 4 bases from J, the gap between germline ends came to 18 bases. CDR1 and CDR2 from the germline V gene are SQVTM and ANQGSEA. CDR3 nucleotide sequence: TGCAGCGTAGACAGCAGACTTTCGGTCACTGAAGCTTTCTTT. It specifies CSVDSRLSVTEAFF.

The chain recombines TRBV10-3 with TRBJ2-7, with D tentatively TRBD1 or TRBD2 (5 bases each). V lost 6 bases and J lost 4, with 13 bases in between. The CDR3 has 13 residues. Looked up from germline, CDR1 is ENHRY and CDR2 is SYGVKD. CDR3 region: CAISRDDVYEQYF. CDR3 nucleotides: TGTGCCATCAGCCGGGACGATGTATACGAGCAGTACTTC.

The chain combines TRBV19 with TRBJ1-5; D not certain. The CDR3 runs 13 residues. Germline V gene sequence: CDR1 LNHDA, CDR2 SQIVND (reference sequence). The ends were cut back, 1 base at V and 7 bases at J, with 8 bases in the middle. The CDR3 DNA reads TGTGCCAGTAGTATAGGAAAACCCCAGCCCCAGCATTTT. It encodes CASSIGKPQPQHF.

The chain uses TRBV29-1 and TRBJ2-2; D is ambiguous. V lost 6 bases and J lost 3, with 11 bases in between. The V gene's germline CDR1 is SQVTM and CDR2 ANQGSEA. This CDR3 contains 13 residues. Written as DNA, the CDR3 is TGCAGCGTCCCCATCTACGACACCGGGGAGCTGTTTTTT. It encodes CSVPIYDTGELFF.

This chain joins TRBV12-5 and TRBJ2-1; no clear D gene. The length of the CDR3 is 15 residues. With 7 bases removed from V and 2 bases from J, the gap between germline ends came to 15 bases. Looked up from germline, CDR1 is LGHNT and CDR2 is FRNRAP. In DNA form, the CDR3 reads TGTGCTAGTGTTTCGGATCGCGGTCCCTACAATGAGCAGTTCTTC. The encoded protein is CASVSDRGPYNEQFF.

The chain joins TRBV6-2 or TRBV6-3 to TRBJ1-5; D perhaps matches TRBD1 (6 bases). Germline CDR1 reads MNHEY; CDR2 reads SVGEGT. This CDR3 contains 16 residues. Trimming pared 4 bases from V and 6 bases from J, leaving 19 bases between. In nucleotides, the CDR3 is TGTGCCAGCAGTTCCCTGATGGGGGCAGGAGGTCAGCCCCAGCATTTT. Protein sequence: CASSSLMGAGGQPQHF.

The CDR3, as DNA: TGCAGCGTTGTTCGGGAGGGGGACCATGGCTACACCTTC. Translating gives CSVVREGDHGYTF. The rearrangement joins TRBV29-1 to TRBJ1-2; D perhaps matches TRBD1 (6 bases). Trimming removed 4 bases at V and 6 bases at J, with 15 bases between. This CDR3 has 13 residues. Germline lookup yields CDR1 SQVTM and CDR2 ANQGSEA.

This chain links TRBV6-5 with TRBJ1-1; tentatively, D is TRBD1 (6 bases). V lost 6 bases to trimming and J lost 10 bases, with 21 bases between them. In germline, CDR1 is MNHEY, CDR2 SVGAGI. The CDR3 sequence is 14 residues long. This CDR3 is CASSSLRGGGGAFF. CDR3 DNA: TGTGCCAGCAGCTCCCTCCGCGGCGGAGGGGGAGCTTTCTTT.

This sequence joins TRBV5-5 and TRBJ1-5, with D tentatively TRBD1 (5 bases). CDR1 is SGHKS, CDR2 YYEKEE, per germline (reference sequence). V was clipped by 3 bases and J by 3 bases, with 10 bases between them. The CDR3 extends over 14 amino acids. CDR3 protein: CASSYGGINQPQHF. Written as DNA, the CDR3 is TGTGCCAGCAGCTACGGGGGGATCAATCAGCCCCAGCATTTT.

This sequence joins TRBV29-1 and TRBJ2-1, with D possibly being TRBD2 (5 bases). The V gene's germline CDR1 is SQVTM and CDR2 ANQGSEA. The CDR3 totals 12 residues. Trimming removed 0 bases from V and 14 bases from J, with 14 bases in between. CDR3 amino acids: CSVEDPRGLEFF. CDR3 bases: TGCAGCGTTGAAGATCCGCGCGGGTTAGAGTTCTTC.